What follows describes a single T cell receptor beta chain. The CDR3 length is 16 residues. In germline, CDR1 is MDHEN, CDR2 SYDVKM. The germline V and J ends were trimmed by 6 bases and 5 bases, with 22 bases remaining between them. Libraries were prepared by immunoSEQ multiplex PCR; TCRdb keeps only in-frame clonotypes and omits some of them. Of 130,000 to 150,000 clones in the sample, around 87% were seen once. These data belong to a study of blood T cell repertoires in COVID-19. Study context: PBMCs, B-cell-depleted T cells, or T cells provided the cDNA or gDNA that made up the material.

Recruits, aged roughly 18 to 95 years, lived in 24 US areas. Each participant's cohort was designated according to participant-reported clinical history. Recovered status applied to Cohort 3 donors who had two consecutive negative PCRs. It also applied to those with clearance or with symptom resolution. The origin of this receptor is a man aged 55-75 years who had recovered from COVID-19. The chain has TRBV28 and TRBJ1-1; D gene unclear. Sequenced sample: PBMCs or T cells enriched from blood (not recorded which). CDR3 residues: CASSSPSAGRGTEAFF. The CDR3 nucleotides are TGTGCCAGCAGCTCACCATCAGCCGGGCGCGGGACTGAAGCTTTCTTT.